This TCR beta chain was identified in a study of T cell responses to AZD1222 COVID-19 vaccine. Findings of the study overall: Reportedly, close to half of spike-specific TCRs are directed against unmutated variant regions. Just a handful of people given AZD1222 tested seropositive at baseline.

Pooled in the analysis were second doses at about 4 or about 12 weeks. Profiled with immunoSEQ multiplex PCR; TCRdb holds only in-frame clones, not every one. Of around 110,000 clones in the sample, approximately 90% were seen once. Details on this clone: Its antigen is unknown.

Between the trimmed V and J ends, which lost 5 bases and 4 bases, there was a span of 9 bases. Germline V gene sequence: CDR1 LNHDA, CDR2 SQIVND (reference sequence). This CDR3 has 12 residues. The TCR originated in an adult who received the AZD1222 COVID-19 vaccine. This chain uses TRBV19 with TRBJ2-7; no clear D. This specimen was peripheral blood, taken 28 days after the second AZD1222 dose. The CDR3 is CASSPSGYEQYF. Here the CDR3 DNA reads TGTGCCAGTAGTCCGAGTGGATACGAGCAGTACTTC.